The rows below give T cell receptor beta chains drawn from one sample of a study of early T cells in non-severe SARS-CoV-2 infection. Each CDR3 protein is one row after TCRdb ran MiXCR on the 5' RACE reads. The sample lists 45,000 or so distinct CDR3 sequences; about a tenth were seen once. The sample was whole blood. The receptors were gathered from an adult who was a healthcare worker with PCR-confirmed SARS-CoV-2 infection or an uninfected control (not recorded which). Each CDR3 is given with its conserved first and last residue. A D gene is named only where the DNA matches it firmly. Not all rows give a size; the values are once, few, many and, for expanded clones, a class.

CDR3 protein	CDR3 DNA	D gene	J gene	clone size	V gene
CASSYGSIPQHF	TGTGCCAGCAGTTACGGTTCCATACCCCAGCATTTT	-	TRBJ1-5	-	TRBV6-6
CASSLGPGATGELFF	TGTGCCAGCAGCTTAGGGCCCGGGGCCACCGGGGAGCTGTTTTTT	-	TRBJ2-2	many	TRBV7-6
CSVVMPVIGYTF	TGCAGCGTTGTTATGCCAGTAATTGGCTACACCTTC	-	TRBJ1-2	-	TRBV29-1
CASSYSGETQYF	TGTGCCAGCAGTTACTCGGGAGAGACCCAGTACTTC	-	TRBJ2-5	few	TRBV6-2/TRBV6-3
CASSLAPGREKLFF	TGTGCCAGCAGCTTGGCCCCGGGACGAGAAAAACTGTTTTTT	-	TRBJ1-4	medium-sized	TRBV5-5
CASSPRPGYGYTF	TGTGCCAGCAGCCCCCGACCGGGCTATGGCTACACCTTC	-	TRBJ1-2	many	TRBV7-2
CASRPTGINTEAFF	TGTGCCAGCAGACCAACAGGGATCAACACTGAAGCTTTCTTT	-	TRBJ1-1	few	TRBV12-3/TRBV12-4
CASRAFGSWGYTF	TGTGCCAGCAGGGCCTTTGGGTCGTGGGGCTACACCTTC	-	TRBJ1-2	many	TRBV12-3/TRBV12-4
CATSRDPGSQETQYF	TGTGCCACCAGCAGAGATCCGGGGTCTCAAGAGACCCAGTACTTC	-	TRBJ2-5	many	TRBV15
CASSYYRDNTDTQYF	TGTGCCAGCAGCTACTACAGGGATAACACAGATACGCAGTATTTT	-	TRBJ2-3	-	TRBV11-3
CASSLTGTGGNQPQHF	TGTGCCAGCAGTTTAACCGGGACAGGGGGCAATCAGCCCCAGCATTTT	TRBD1	TRBJ1-5	few	TRBV12-3/TRBV12-4
CASSDKGSSGYTF	TGTGCCAGCTCAGATAAAGGTTCTAGTGGCTACACCTTC	-	TRBJ1-2	many	TRBV18
CASIDRQGVRQYF	TGTGCCAGCATTGACCGACAGGGGGTTAGGCAGTATTTT	TRBD1	TRBJ2-3	many	TRBV6-6
CASGKDRAGTGELFF	TGTGCCAGCGGAAAAGACAGGGCAGGCACCGGGGAGCTGTTTTTT	TRBD1	TRBJ2-2	many	TRBV7-2
CASSPPGTQETQYF	TGTGCCAGCAGCCCCCCCGGGACTCAAGAGACCCAGTACTTC	-	TRBJ2-5	few	TRBV7-2
CAWGANVLTF	TGTGCCTGGGGGGCCAACGTCCTGACTTTC	-	TRBJ2-6	few	TRBV30
CASSLVVNTGELFF	TGCGCCAGCAGTTTAGTGGTGAACACCGGGGAGCTGTTTTTT	-	TRBJ2-2	few	TRBV5-1
CASSTQGTGLTSPLHF	TGTGCCAGCAGCACCCAGGGGACAGGGCTTACTTCACCCCTCCACTTT	TRBD1	TRBJ1-6	-	TRBV9
CASSTPQGANSPLHF	TGTGCCAGTAGTACCCCACAGGGGGCGAATTCACCCCTCCACTTT	TRBD1	TRBJ1-6	-	TRBV19
CASSSGQGVVDTQYF	TGTGCCAGCAGCTCCGGACAGGGGGTTGTAGATACGCAGTATTTT	TRBD1	TRBJ2-3	many	TRBV5-4
CASSVLSSYEQYF	TGTGCCAGCAGTGTGCTAAGCTCCTACGAGCAGTACTTC	-	TRBJ2-7	-	TRBV25-1
CASSKQVFVANTEAFF	TGTGCCAGCAGTAAACAGGTCTTCGTTGCCAACACTGAAGCTTTCTTT	-	TRBJ1-1	few	TRBV2
CSASSGVQGGTEAFF	TGCAGTGCCAGCTCAGGGGTACAGGGGGGCACTGAAGCTTTCTTT	TRBD1	TRBJ1-1	few	TRBV20-1
CASSQDPGETQYF	TGTGCCAGCAGCCAAGATCCGGGGGAGACCCAGTACTTC	-	TRBJ2-5	-	TRBV3-1
CASGRAGLRRDTQYF	TGTGCCAGCGGACGAGCGGGGTTACGGAGGGATACGCAGTATTTT	TRBD2	TRBJ2-3	few	TRBV6-2/TRBV6-3
CASTLLPGRSNQPQHF	TGTGCCAGTACCCTCCTACCGGGTCGTAGCAATCAGCCCCAGCATTTT	-	TRBJ1-5	few	TRBV19
CSVEPSTDNEQFF	TGCAGCGTCGAACCTAGTACCGACAATGAGCAGTTCTTC	-	TRBJ2-1	many	TRBV29-1
CASSSGTVSGANVLTF	TGCGCCAGCAGCTCCGGGACGGTCTCTGGGGCCAACGTCCTGACTTTC	-	TRBJ2-6	-	TRBV5-1
CSARGPPTSGGARDTQYF	TGCAGTGCTAGAGGGCCCCCCACTAGCGGGGGGGCAAGGGATACGCAGTATTTT	TRBD2	TRBJ2-3	-	TRBV20-1
CASSWTSGGETQYF	TGTGCCAGCAGCTGGACTAGCGGGGGAGAGACCCAGTACTTC	TRBD2	TRBJ2-5	many	TRBV7-2
CASSLERGSHTQYF	TGTGCCAGCAGCTTAGAAAGGGGTTCCCATACGCAGTATTTT	-	TRBJ2-3	many	TRBV5-4
CASSFVRNTEAFF	TGTGCCAGCAGTTTTGTCCGGAACACTGAAGCTTTCTTT	-	TRBJ1-1	many	TRBV12-3/TRBV12-4
CATLAGGDQPQHF	TGTGCCACCCTGGCGGGGGGCGATCAGCCCCAGCATTTT	-	TRBJ1-5	-	TRBV10-3
CSARDRLVGKQFF	TGCAGTGCTAGAGATCGACTAGTTGGCAAGCAGTTCTTC	-	TRBJ2-1	-	TRBV20-1
CASRVAQGYNEQFF	TGTGCCAGCAGAGTGGCGCAGGGGTACAATGAGCAGTTCTTC	-	TRBJ2-1	-	TRBV12-3/TRBV12-4
CASSLGRVSDTEAFF	TGTGCCAGCAGCCTGGGGAGGGTCTCGGACACTGAAGCTTTCTTT	-	TRBJ1-1	once	TRBV7-2
CARQGWTAIYNEQFF	TGTGCCAGGCAAGGGTGGACAGCGATCTACAATGAGCAGTTCTTC	-	TRBJ2-1	many	TRBV6-2/TRBV6-3
CASSQGGAGGNQPQHF	TGTGCCAGCAGCCAAGGAGGGGCAGGGGGCAATCAGCCCCAGCATTTT	-	TRBJ1-5	many	TRBV4-2
CASRAGGQSTDTQYF	TGTGCCAGCAGGGCGGGGGGGCAAAGCACAGATACGCAGTATTTT	TRBD2	TRBJ2-3	many	TRBV6-1
CASSQGGPGANVLTF	TGTGCCAGCAGCCAGGGGGGCCCTGGGGCCAACGTCCTGACTTTC	-	TRBJ2-6	many	TRBV7-9
CASGVSPLHF	TGTGCCAGCGGGGTTTCACCCCTCCACTTT	-	TRBJ1-6	-	TRBV6-6